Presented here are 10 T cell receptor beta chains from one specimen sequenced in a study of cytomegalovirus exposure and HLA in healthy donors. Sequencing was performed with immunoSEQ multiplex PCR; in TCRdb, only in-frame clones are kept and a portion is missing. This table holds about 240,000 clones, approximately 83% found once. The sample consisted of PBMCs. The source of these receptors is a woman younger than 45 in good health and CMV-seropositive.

DNA for the CDR3: TGTGCCAGCAGTCCGCTCCAGGGGGCGAATGAAAAACTGTTTTTT. Its protein product is CASSPLQGANEKLFF. This chain links TRBV28 with TRBJ1-4; TRBD1 matches 8 bases. There are 15 residues in the CDR3. Per the germline V gene, CDR1 is MDHEN and CDR2 is SYDVKM. Losses at the gene ends were 5 bases for V and 5 bases for J; bases not matched to a gene: 7.

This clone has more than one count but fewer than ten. Written as DNA, the CDR3 is TGTGCCAGCATCGGGTTAGGAAACACCATATATTTT. Residues: CASIGLGNTIYF. The V gene is TRBV2, the J gene TRBJ1-3; D uncertain. V gave up 7 bases and J gave up 4 bases, with 8 bases separating them. The CDR3 sequence is 12 residues long. The germline gives CDR1 SNHLY, CDR2 FYNNEI.

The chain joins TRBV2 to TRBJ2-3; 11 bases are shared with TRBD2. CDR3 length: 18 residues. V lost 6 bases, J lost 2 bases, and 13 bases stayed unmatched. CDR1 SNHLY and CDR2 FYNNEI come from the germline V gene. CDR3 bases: TGTGCCAGCAGCAGCCCCGGCCTGACTAGCGGGGACACAGATACGCAGTATTTT. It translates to CASSSPGLTSGDTDTQYF.

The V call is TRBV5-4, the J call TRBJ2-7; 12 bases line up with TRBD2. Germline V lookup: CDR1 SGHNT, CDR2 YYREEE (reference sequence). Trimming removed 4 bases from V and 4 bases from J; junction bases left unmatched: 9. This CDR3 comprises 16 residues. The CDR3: CASSPSSGRAVYEQYF. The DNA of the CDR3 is TGTGCCAGCAGCCCTTCTAGCGGGAGGGCCGTTTACGAGCAGTACTTC.

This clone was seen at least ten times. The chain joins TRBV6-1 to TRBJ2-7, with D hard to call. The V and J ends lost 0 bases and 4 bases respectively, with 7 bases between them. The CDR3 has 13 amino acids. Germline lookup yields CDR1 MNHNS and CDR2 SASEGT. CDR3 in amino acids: CASSEAEQYEQYF. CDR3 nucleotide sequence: TGTGCCAGCAGTGAAGCAGAACAGTACGAGCAGTACTTC.

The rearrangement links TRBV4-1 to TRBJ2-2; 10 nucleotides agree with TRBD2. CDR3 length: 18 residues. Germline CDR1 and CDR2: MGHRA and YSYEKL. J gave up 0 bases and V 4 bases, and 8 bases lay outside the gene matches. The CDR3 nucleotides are TGCGCCAGCAGCCCACAACCGGGACTAGCGACGAACACCGGGGAGCTGTTTTTT. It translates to CASSPQPGLATNTGELFF.

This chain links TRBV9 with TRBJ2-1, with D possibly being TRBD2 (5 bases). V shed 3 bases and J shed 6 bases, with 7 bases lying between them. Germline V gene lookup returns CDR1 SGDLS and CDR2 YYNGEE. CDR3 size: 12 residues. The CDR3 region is CASSDSVNEQFF. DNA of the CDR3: TGTGCCAGCAGCGATAGCGTCAATGAGCAGTTCTTC. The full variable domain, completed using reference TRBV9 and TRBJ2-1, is DSGVTQTPKHLITATGQRVTLRCSPRSGDLSVYWYQQSLDQGLQFLIQYYNGEERAKGNILERFSAQQFPDLHSELNLSSLELGDSALYFCASSDSVNEQFFGPGTRLTVL.

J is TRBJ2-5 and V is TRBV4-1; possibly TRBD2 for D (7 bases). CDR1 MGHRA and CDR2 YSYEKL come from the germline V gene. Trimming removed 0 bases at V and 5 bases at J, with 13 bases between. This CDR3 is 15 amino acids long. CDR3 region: CASSQDPRGGETQYF. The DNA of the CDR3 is TGCGCCAGCAGCCAAGATCCAAGGGGGGGTGAGACCCAGTACTTC.

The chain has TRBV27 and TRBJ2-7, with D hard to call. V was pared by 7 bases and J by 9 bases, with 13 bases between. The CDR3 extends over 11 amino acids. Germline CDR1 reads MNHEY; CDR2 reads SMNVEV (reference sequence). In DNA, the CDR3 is TGTGCCAGCACCTACGGCGGTCGGCAGTACTTC. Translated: CASTYGGRQYF.

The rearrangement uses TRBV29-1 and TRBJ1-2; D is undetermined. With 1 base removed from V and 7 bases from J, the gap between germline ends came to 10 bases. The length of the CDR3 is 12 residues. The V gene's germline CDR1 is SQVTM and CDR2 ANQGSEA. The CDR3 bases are TGCAGCGTTGAAGCCGGGTGGGTTGGCTACACCTTC. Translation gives CSVEAGWVGYTF.